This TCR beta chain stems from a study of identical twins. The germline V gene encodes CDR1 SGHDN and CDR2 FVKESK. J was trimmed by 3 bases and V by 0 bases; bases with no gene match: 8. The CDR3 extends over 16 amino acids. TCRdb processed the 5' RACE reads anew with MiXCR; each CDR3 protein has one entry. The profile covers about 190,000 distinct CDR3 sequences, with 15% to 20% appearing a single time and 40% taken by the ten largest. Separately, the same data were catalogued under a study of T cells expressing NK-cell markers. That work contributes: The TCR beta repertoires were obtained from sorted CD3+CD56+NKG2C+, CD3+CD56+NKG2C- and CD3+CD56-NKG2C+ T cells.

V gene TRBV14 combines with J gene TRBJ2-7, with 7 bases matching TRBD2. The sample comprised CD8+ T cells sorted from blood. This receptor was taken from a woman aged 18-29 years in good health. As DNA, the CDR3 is TGTGCCAGCAGCCAAGATCGGGGAGGGAGGATCTACGAGCAGTACTTC. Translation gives CASSQDRGGRIYEQYF.